A selection of T cell receptor beta chains follows, all from one sample in a study of T cell clones after liver transplantation. Method: immunoSEQ multiplex PCR; TCRdb's copy keeps in-frame clones and lacks some. The table records approximately 68,000 clones, 80% of them present only once. Sequenced here: CD4+ T cells from blood, sampled before liver transplant. These receptors were taken from a human donor who received a liver transplant. Both conserved end residues are part of each CDR3. Fields, in order: V gene, clone size, J gene, D gene, CDR3 protein, CDR3 DNA. The D gene is left open where the match is weak. Rows give clone size only sometimes, using once, few, many, or a class for an expanded clone.

>TRBV10-1|NA|TRBJ2-5|TRBD1
CASSESGSGGRETQYF
TGCGCCAGCAGTGAGTCGGGGTCAGGGGGCCGAGAGACCCAGTACTTC
>TRBV9|NA|TRBJ2-1|NA
CASSTGGPSSYNEQFF
TGTGCCAGCAGCACAGGCGGTCCGAGCTCCTACAATGAGCAGTTCTTC
>TRBV10-3|few|TRBJ1-1|NA
CAISILDSPGAEAFF
TGTGCCATCAGCATATTAGACAGCCCGGGCGCTGAAGCTTTCTTT
>TRBV15|once|TRBJ2-5|TRBD1
CATSRDRGQETQYF
TGTGCCACCAGCAGAGACAGGGGGCAAGAGACCCAGTACTTC
>TRBV27|NA|TRBJ2-7|NA
CASSSHYEQYF
TGTGCCAGCAGTTCTCACTACGAGCAGTACTTC
>TRBV4-3|NA|TRBJ2-3|TRBD2
CASSPQPLTSLSTDTQYF
TGCGCCAGCAGCCCGCAGCCCCTGACTAGCCTAAGCACAGATACGCAGTATTTT
>TRBV6-5|few|TRBJ1-1|TRBD1
CASSPPWTGRTEAFF
TGTGCCAGCAGTCCTCCGTGGACAGGGCGCACTGAAGCTTTCTTT
>TRBV11-2|once|TRBJ2-1|TRBD2
CASTDGGRVSYNEQFF
TGTGCCAGCACCGACGGGGGGAGGGTTTCCTACAATGAGCAGTTCTTC
>TRBV7-3|once|TRBJ2-1|TRBD2
CASSKLTSGRPRGEIREQFF
TGTGCCAGCAGCAAACTGACTAGCGGGAGGCCCCGCGGGGAAATTCGTGAGCAGTTCTTC
>TRBV6-1|NA|TRBJ2-6|NA
CASSDRVSGANVLTF
TGTGCCAGCAGTGACAGAGTATCTGGGGCCAACGTCCTGACTTTC
>TRBV28|NA|TRBJ1-2|NA
CASSPMKSGANYGYTF
TGTGCCAGCAGCCCAATGAAATCCGGGGCGAACTATGGCTACACCTTC
>TRBV5-1|NA|TRBJ1-1|NA
CASSQTPNTEAFF
TGCGCCAGCAGTCAGACTCCGAACACTGAAGCTTTCTTT
>TRBV7-2|NA|TRBJ1-3|NA
CASSLHRSSGNTIYF
TGTGCCAGCAGCCTACACCGTAGCTCTGGAAACACCATATATTTT
>TRBV28|NA|TRBJ1-5|NA
CASSPRAGRSNQPQHF
TGTGCCAGCAGTCCCCGGGCAGGGCGAAGCAATCAGCCCCAGCATTTT
>TRBV6-6|few|TRBJ1-1|NA
CASRSVWEAFF
TGTGCCAGCAGATCAGTTTGGGAAGCTTTCTTT
>TRBV18|NA|TRBJ2-3|NA
CASSPRTDTQYF
TGTGCCAGCTCACCACGCACAGATACGCAGTATTTT
>TRBV5-1|NA|TRBJ2-1|TRBD1
CASSTDRALGNEQFF
TGCGCCAGCAGCACAGACAGGGCCCTCGGCAATGAGCAGTTCTTC
>TRBV6-1|NA|TRBJ1-2|NA
CASRPAGLYGYTF
TGTGCCTCCCGCCCGGCGGGACTCTATGGCTACACCTTC
>TRBV5-1|once|TRBJ2-5|NA
CASSATQGQETQYF
TGCGCCAGCAGCGCTACACAGGGTCAAGAGACCCAGTACTTC
>TRBV5-4|NA|TRBJ2-7|NA
CASSPGGAGSGYEQYF
TGTGCCAGCAGCCCGGGTGGCGCGGGCAGCGGCTACGAGCAGTACTTC
>TRBV4-1|NA|TRBJ1-4|NA
CASTRDFEKLFF
TGCGCCAGCACCAGGGACTTTGAAAAACTGTTTTTT
>TRBV4-1|few|TRBJ2-5|NA
CASSPPGQSKETQYF
TGCGCCAGCAGCCCTCCGGGACAAAGCAAAGAGACCCAGTACTTC
>TRBV28|NA|TRBJ1-2|NA
CASSLIFPDPHGGYTF
TGTGCCAGCAGTTTAATCTTCCCCGACCCCCACGGGGGCTACACCTTC
>TRBV5-1|NA|TRBJ2-1|TRBD2
CASSFPRLAGSRYNEQFF
TGCGCCAGCAGCTTCCCGAGACTAGCGGGTTCCCGCTACAATGAGCAGTTCTTC
>TRBV5-8|NA|TRBJ2-1|TRBD2
CASSRTSANNEQFF
TGTGCCAGCAGCCGTACTAGCGCCAACAATGAGCAGTTCTTC
>TRBV5-4|NA|TRBJ2-2|NA
CASSPDTSSGELFF
TGTGCCAGCAGCCCTGACACGTCAAGCGGGGAGCTGTTTTTT
>TRBV28|NA|TRBJ1-1|NA
CASSRPDGDFF
TGTGCCAGCAGCAGACCCGACGGTGATTTCTTT
>TRBV19|NA|TRBJ2-3|TRBD1
CAGGTGDTDTQYF
TGTGCCGGGGGGACAGGGGACACAGATACGCAGTATTTT
>TRBV6-5|few|TRBJ1-1|NA
CASSYGHRANTEAFF
TGTGCCAGCAGTTACGGTCACAGGGCGAACACTGAAGCTTTCTTT
>TRBV5-4|NA|TRBJ2-1|NA
CASSSGAASSNEQFF
TGTGCCAGCAGCTCGGGGGCTGCCAGTAGCAATGAGCAGTTCTTC
>TRBV2|NA|TRBJ2-3|NA
CASSLTSPTDTQYF
TGTGCCAGCAGCCTTACTAGCCCCACAGATACGCAGTATTTT
>TRBV27|NA|TRBJ1-5|NA
CASSPYGSNQPQHF
TGTGCCAGCAGTCCCTATGGGAGCAATCAGCCCCAGCATTTT
>TRBV7-8|few|TRBJ1-5|NA
CASRSGGSQPQHF
TGTGCCAGCAGGTCGGGGGGAAGTCAGCCCCAGCATTTT
>TRBV15|NA|TRBJ1-4|NA
CATSRGRRENEKLFF
TGTGCCACCAGCAGAGGTCGCAGGGAGAATGAAAAACTGTTTTTT
>TRBV7-2|NA|TRBJ2-1|NA
CASSLNRRDEQFF
TGTGCCAGCAGCTTGAACAGGAGGGATGAGCAGTTCTTC
>TRBV5-1|NA|TRBJ2-5|NA
CASSFGVQETQYF
TGCGCCAGCAGCTTCGGGGTCCAAGAGACCCAGTACTTC
>TRBV5-1|NA|TRBJ2-5|TRBD1
CASSLNTGGPQYF
TGCGCCAGCAGCTTGAATACAGGGGGGCCCCAGTACTTC
>TRBV14|NA|TRBJ2-1|TRBD2
CASSRGLASNNEQFF
TGTGCCAGCAGTCGGGGACTAGCGTCAAACAATGAGCAGTTCTTC
>TRBV11-2|NA|TRBJ2-2|NA
CASSPTTNLNTGELFF
TGTGCCAGCAGCCCCACGACAAATTTGAACACCGGGGAGCTGTTTTTT
>TRBV21-1|few|TRBJ1-5|NA
CASSKDSGTCSTKSEGNQPQHF
TGTGCCAGCAGCAAAGATTCAGGGACATGCTCGACCAAATCGGAGGGCAATCAGCCCCAGCATTTT
>TRBV29-1|NA|TRBJ2-3|TRBD2
CSVQGLAGPDTQYF
TGCAGCGTCCAAGGACTAGCGGGACCAGATACGCAGTATTTT
>TRBV10-2|NA|TRBJ2-7|TRBD2
CASRISGRVSYEQYF
TGCGCCAGCAGGATTAGCGGGAGGGTCTCCTACGAGCAGTACTTC
>TRBV28|once|TRBJ2-7|NA
CASSLHSEQYF
TGTGCCAGCAGTTTACATTCCGAGCAGTACTTC
>TRBV28|NA|TRBJ1-2|TRBD1
CASSPQGRANYGYTF
TGTGCCAGCAGCCCACAGGGGCGAGCTAACTATGGCTACACCTTC
>TRBV18|NA|TRBJ2-1|NA
CASSYQGNEQFF
TGTGCCAGCTCGTACCAGGGGAATGAGCAGTTCTTC
>TRBV28|NA|TRBJ1-5|TRBD1
CASRETGYQPQHF
TGTGCCAGCAGGGAGACAGGGTATCAGCCCCAGCATTTT
>TRBV29-1|once|TRBJ1-1|NA
CSVVGGRSEAFF
TGCAGCGTTGTAGGGGGGAGGTCGGAAGCTTTCTTT
>TRBV2|NA|TRBJ2-1|TRBD2
CASSTAGGYNEQFF
TGTGCCAGCAGTACAGCGGGAGGTTACAATGAGCAGTTCTTC
>TRBV5-1|NA|TRBJ2-3|NA
CASSLTGEADTQYF
TGCGCCAGCAGCTTGACGGGTGAGGCGGATACGCAGTATTTT
>TRBV5-4|NA|TRBJ1-2|NA
CASSWAGANYGYTF
TGTGCCAGCAGCTGGGCCGGAGCTAACTATGGCTACACCTTC
>TRBV28|once|TRBJ1-5|NA
CASSFKLWGSQPQHF
TGTGCCAGCAGTTTTAAGCTGTGGGGGAGTCAGCCCCAGCATTTT
>TRBV5-1|NA|TRBJ1-1|NA
CASSLTYRRMNTEAFF
TGCGCCAGCAGCTTGACGTACAGGAGGATGAACACTGAAGCTTTCTTT
>TRBV28|NA|TRBJ1-4|TRBD1
CASRDRAREKLFF
TGTGCCAGCCGCGACAGGGCCAGGGAAAAACTGTTTTTT
>TRBV5-1|NA|TRBJ2-1|NA
CASSMVGLGSYNEQFF
TGCGCCAGCAGCATGGTGGGGTTGGGATCCTACAATGAGCAGTTCTTC
>TRBV16|once|TRBJ2-7|NA
CASSQWQGAAHEQYF
TGTGCCAGCAGCCAATGGCAGGGTGCCGCCCACGAGCAGTACTTC